This T cell receptor beta chain was documented in a study of T-cell memory formation after mild COVID-19. MiXCR was run by TCRdb on the 5' RACE reads, yielding one entry per CDR3 protein. The sample holds about 210,000 distinct CDR3 sequences, approximately 10% seen once. The germline V gene has CDR1 SEHNR and CDR2 FQNEAQ (reference sequence). Trimming left V 1 base short and J 4 bases short, with 13 bases between. The CDR3 totals 15 residues. The study's findings and limits: Mostly located in CM and EM were contracting CD4+ clones, with contracting CD8+ clones located in EMRA.

This clonotype appeared a few times. Its target is not known. This chain links TRBV7-9 with TRBJ1-2, with D hard to call. The sample consisted of PBMCs or a T cell subset sorted from them (not recorded which). The TCR comes from a man aged 18 to 30 who had mild COVID-19 (a few samples of this study predate the infection). Cell type and time point are not known. CDR3 amino acids: CASSLVGDSLYGYTF. As DNA, the CDR3 is TGTGCCAGCAGCTTAGTCGGGGATTCGCTCTATGGCTACACCTTC. Drawing the rest from reference TRBV7-9 and TRBJ1-2, the complete variable domain is DTGVSQNPRHKITKRGQNVTFRCDPISEHNRLYWYRQTLGQGPEFLTYFQNEAQLEKSRLLSDRFSAERPKGSFSTLEIQRTEQGDSAMYLCASSLVGDSLYGYTFGSGTRLTVV.